A selection of T cell receptor beta chains follows, all from one sample in a study of radiation and T cells in renal cell carcinoma. The table came from immunoSEQ multiplex PCR; TCRdb's copy has only in-frame clones and leaves some out. The sample shows fewer than 30,000 clones, approximately 81% of them seen only once. This specimen was blood, taken from a patient whose treatment included radiotherapy and nephrectomy. The receptor source for this set is a man between 60 and 75 years old with renal cell carcinoma. CDR3s include the opening cysteine and the closing phenylalanine or tryptophan. The D gene is left open where the match is weak. A row's size may be missing; if present it is once, few, many or a size class.

size	V	J	D	DNA	CDR3
-	TRBV6-5	TRBJ1-2	TRBD1	TGTGCCAGCAGTCGACAGGGGGCTTTTGGCTACACCTTC	CASSRQGAFGYTF
-	TRBV18	TRBJ2-7	TRBD1	TGTGCCAGCTCACGGACGACAGGGATCTCCTACGAGCAGTACTTC	CASSRTTGISYEQYF
-	TRBV7-2	TRBJ1-4	-	TGTGCCAGCAGCTTAGTAGGTGGAAAACTGTTTTTT	CASSLVGGKLFF
-	TRBV15	TRBJ2-3	-	TGTGCCACCAGCAGGGATGTGGGGAGCACAGATACGCAGTATTTT	CATSRDVGSTDTQYF
-	TRBV7-6	TRBJ2-7	-	TGTGCCAGCAGCTCGGGACCGAACTACGAGCAGTACTTC	CASSSGPNYEQYF
-	TRBV6-4	TRBJ2-1	-	TGTGCCAGCAGTGACGGAACGGCCAGGGGGCAGTTCTTC	CASSDGTARGQFF
-	TRBV30	TRBJ2-2	TRBD1	TGTGCCTGGAGGGGACAGGGGATCGCCGGGGAGTTGTTTTTT	CAWRGQGIAGELFF
-	TRBV19	TRBJ2-4	TRBD1	TGTGCCAGTAGTATAGAGGGGGGACAGGGGATCGGCATTCAGTACTTC	CASSIEGGQGIGIQYF
-	TRBV6-1	TRBJ1-2	-	TGTGCCAGCAGTGAAAGGATTGGGCAGGCCTATGGCTACACCTTC	CASSERIGQAYGYTF
-	TRBV19	TRBJ1-1	TRBD1	TGTGCCAGTAGTCCCCCCTGGACAGGGGTCACTGAAGCTTTCTTT	CASSPPWTGVTEAFF
medium-sized	TRBV2	TRBJ2-7	-	TGTGCCAGCAGTGAATTCTTAGGGGGTGGGGTAGTAGCAGTCTACGAGCAGTACTTC	CASSEFLGGGVVAVYEQYF
-	TRBV5-1	TRBJ2-1	TRBD2	TGCGCCAGCAGCTTGGCCGTGCGCGGGGGTGAGCAGTTCTTC	CASSLAVRGGEQFF
-	TRBV7-9	TRBJ2-5	-	TGTGCCAGCAGCTTATGGCAGCAAGAGACCCAGTACTTC	CASSLWQQETQYF
-	TRBV6-5	TRBJ2-2	TRBD2	TGTGCCAGCAGTTACTCCCGGCTAGCGGGAGACCGGGAGCTGTTTTTT	CASSYSRLAGDRELFF
-	TRBV27	TRBJ2-2	TRBD2	TGTGCCAGCAGTTTATCTAGCGGGAGCACCGGGGAGCTGTTTTTT	CASSLSSGSTGELFF
-	TRBV4-3	TRBJ2-2	-	TGCGCCAGCAGCCAAGACCCTCCATTCGCGAACACCGGGGAGCTGTTTTTT	CASSQDPPFANTGELFF
-	TRBV5-1	TRBJ1-1	-	TGCGCCAGCAGCTTGGCAGAGTTGAACACTGAAGCTTTCTTT	CASSLAELNTEAFF
few	TRBV7-9	TRBJ1-4	-	TGTGCCAGCAGCTTAGATGCGGAATCCAATGAAAAACTGTTTTTT	CASSLDAESNEKLFF
-	TRBV11-2	TRBJ2-7	TRBD1	TGTGCCAGCAGCTCTTGGGGACAGAACTTC	CASSSWGQNF
-	TRBV4-1	TRBJ2-1	-	TGCGCCAGCAGCGCCACGTCGGGCCTGATATACAATGAGCAGTTCTTC	CASSATSGLIYNEQFF
-	TRBV29-1	TRBJ1-6	-	TGCAGCGTTGGGCCCCGGACAGAATCCCCTTCCTCCTATAATTCACCCCTCCACTTT	CSVGPRTESPSSYNSPLHF
-	TRBV5-1	TRBJ2-1	-	TGCGCCAGCAGCTTGGTGTTACGGACTCAGATTAGCTCCTACAATGAGCAGTTCTTC	CASSLVLRTQISSYNEQFF
-	TRBV5-6	TRBJ2-6	-	TGTGCCAGCAGCCCCCCGGGGGCGGGGGCCAACGTCCTGACTTTC	CASSPPGAGANVLTF
-	TRBV5-4	TRBJ2-5	-	TGTGCCAGCAGCGTCCGGGAGCTCCAAGAGACCCAGTACTTC	CASSVRELQETQYF
few	TRBV19	TRBJ1-2	-	TGTGCCAGTAGTGCCGACCTACAGGCACCTCTTGGTGGCTACACCTTC	CASSADLQAPLGGYTF
-	TRBV7-2	TRBJ2-7	TRBD1	TGTGCCAGCAGCGCGGACAGGGCCAGCTCCTACGAGCAGTACTTC	CASSADRASSYEQYF
-	TRBV18	TRBJ2-3	-	TGTGCCAGCTCACCCGACGGCGCTAGCACAGATACGCAGTATTTT	CASSPDGASTDTQYF
-	TRBV5-1	TRBJ1-5	TRBD1	TGCGCCAGCAGCTTGACAGGGGGCGCGGGTCAGCCCCAGCATTTT	CASSLTGGAGQPQHF
-	TRBV29-1	TRBJ2-3	-	TGCAGCGTTGAAGCTGTAGGCAGCACAGATACGCAGTATTTT	CSVEAVGSTDTQYF
-	TRBV6-6	TRBJ1-2	-	TGTGCCAGCAGCCAGATTAACAGGAATAACTATGGCTACACCTTC	CASSQINRNNYGYTF
-	TRBV5-6	TRBJ1-6	TRBD1	TGTGCCAGCTCCGGACAGGGGTACTCACCCCTCCACTTT	CASSGQGYSPLHF
few	TRBV7-9	TRBJ2-7	TRBD1	TGTGCCAGCAGCTTGACAGGGGTAGACTACGAGCAGTACTTC	CASSLTGVDYEQYF
-	TRBV18	TRBJ1-5	-	TGTGCCAGCTCGGGCGGCAGTGCTAATCAGCCCCAGCATTTT	CASSGGSANQPQHF
-	TRBV30	TRBJ1-1	TRBD1	TGTGCCTGGAGTCCAGGGGGCGGGGGGTTCATGAACACTGAAGCTTTCTTT	CAWSPGGGGFMNTEAFF
-	TRBV5-6	TRBJ1-4	TRBD1	TGTGCCAGCAGCTTGCTCCCGGCAGGGGGGGCAACTAATGAAAAACTGTTTTTT	CASSLLPAGGATNEKLFF
-	TRBV2	TRBJ1-6	-	TGTGCCATTCTAGGGGGGCCTAATTCACCCCTCCACTTT	CAILGGPNSPLHF
-	TRBV30	TRBJ2-2	TRBD2	TGTGCCGGATCTAGCGGGAGGGCGGACACCGGGGAGCTGTTTTTT	CAGSSGRADTGELFF
-	TRBV7-9	TRBJ2-1	-	TGTGCCAGCAGCTTAGTGTTCCAGGGGCACAATGAGCAGTTCTTC	CASSLVFQGHNEQFF
-	TRBV14	TRBJ1-2	-	TGTGCCAGCAGCCAAGATAGGGGGGACGGTGGCTACACCTTC	CASSQDRGDGGYTF
-	TRBV2	TRBJ2-1	-	TGTGCCAGCACCGCGAGGGGTCTGCCTCTCAATGAGCAGTTCTTC	CASTARGLPLNEQFF
-	TRBV6-5	TRBJ2-1	TRBD1	TGTGCCAGCAGCCTTGGACAGGGGATCATCGATGAGCAGTTCTTC	CASSLGQGIIDEQFF
-	TRBV7-9	TRBJ2-7	TRBD1	TGTGCCAGCAGCGTGGGACAGGCCTACGAGCAGTACTTC	CASSVGQAYEQYF
few	TRBV19	TRBJ2-1	-	TGTGCCAGTAGTATAATGGGTGGGGGATACAATGAGCAGTTCTTC	CASSIMGGGYNEQFF
-	TRBV25-1	TRBJ1-4	-	TGTGCCAGCAGTGAATTGATGGGACAAAGCCAACTGTTTTTT	CASSELMGQSQLFF
few	TRBV11-2	TRBJ2-1	TRBD2	TGTGCCAGCAGCTTCTCCCGGGCTAGCGGACACAATGAGCAGTTCTTC	CASSFSRASGHNEQFF
-	TRBV19	TRBJ2-7	TRBD1	TGTGCCAGTAGAGAGGGACAGAGCAACTTCTACGAGCAGTACTTC	CASREGQSNFYEQYF
-	TRBV6-1	TRBJ1-1	-	TGTGCCAGCAGTGAAGGGCTGGCTTTCTTT	CASSEGLAFF
-	TRBV2	TRBJ2-7	-	TGTGCCAGCGGCCGACAAGGGTCTACCTACGAGCAGTACTTC	CASGRQGSTYEQYF
-	TRBV6-5	TRBJ2-7	-	TGTGCCAGCAGTTACCAGGCCAGTGTGGGTTCCGAGCAGTACTTC	CASSYQASVGSEQYF
many	TRBV6-1	TRBJ1-1	-	TGTGCCAGCAGTGAAAACGGTGAAAACACTGAAGCTTTCTTT	CASSENGENTEAFF
-	TRBV15	TRBJ2-2	TRBD2	TGTGCCACCAGCACCTCCAGGGGACTAGCGGGAGAAACCGGGGAGCTGTTTTTT	CATSTSRGLAGETGELFF
-	TRBV27	TRBJ2-2	TRBD2	TGTGCCAGCTCGCAAACTAGCGGGAGGGCCCACGGGGAGCTGTTTTTT	CASSQTSGRAHGELFF
-	TRBV6-5	TRBJ2-7	-	TGTGCCAGCACTGGACAGCCCGCCTACGAGCAGTACTTC	CASTGQPAYEQYF
-	TRBV15	TRBJ1-5	-	TGTGCCACCAGCAGAGATCCGTTTGGACAAACGGGACAGCCCCAGCATTTT	CATSRDPFGQTGQPQHF
-	TRBV19	TRBJ1-1	-	TGTGCCAGTAGTATCGGAATAACTCCTTCTACTGAAGCTTTCTTT	CASSIGITPSTEAFF
-	TRBV6-6	TRBJ1-2	-	TGTGCCAGCACCGAACATCGGACAGCTTCTAACTATGGCTACACCTTC	CASTEHRTASNYGYTF
once	TRBV7-2	TRBJ1-1	-	TGTGCCAGCAGCTTAAGGAAGGGACTGGGGACTGAAGCTTTCTTT	CASSLRKGLGTEAFF